These 25 T cell receptor beta chains were all obtained from the same sample, sequenced in a study of T cells of healthy individuals. In TCRdb, the 5' RACE reads were re-called with MiXCR into one record per CDR3 protein. The data contain over 95,000 distinct CDR3 sequences, around 17% of them singletons. Receptor source: a human donor in good health.

This clonotype has a handful of counts. This chain links TRBV5-6 with TRBJ2-1, with a possible D match to TRBD1 (6 bases). The CDR3 sequence is 15 residues long. Deletions cut 4 bases from V and 2 bases from J, with 13 bases between. Germline-derived CDR1 and CDR2 are SGHDT and YYEEEE. For the CDR3, the DNA is TGTGCCAGCAGCCCAAACAGGGTCCCCTACAATGAGCAGTTCTTC. Translation: CASSPNRVPYNEQFF. The whole variable domain, filled in from reference TRBV5-6 and TRBJ2-1, reads DAGVTQSPTHLIKTRGQQVTLRCSPKSGHDTVSWYQQALGQGPQFIFQYYEEEERQRGNFPDRFSGHQFPNYSSELNVNALLLGDSALYLCASSPNRVPYNEQFFGPGTRLTVL.

The V call is TRBV27, the J call TRBJ2-4, with D possibly TRBD2 on 5 matching bases. Germline V gene sequence: CDR1 MNHEY, CDR2 SMNVEV (reference sequence). The CDR3 sequence is 16 residues long. V was shortened by 2 bases and J by 2 bases, with 13 bases between the two germline ends. As DNA, the CDR3 is TGTGCCAGCAGTTTAGGCTCTCCGGGGACCAAAAACATTCAGTACTTC. This gives the protein CASSLGSPGTKNIQYF.

The V call is TRBV20-1, the J call TRBJ1-1, with 8 bases lining up with TRBD1. The CDR3 spans 15 residues. Looked up from germline, CDR1 is DFQATT and CDR2 is SNEGSKA (reference sequence). V was clipped by 8 bases and J by 1 base; unmatched bases: 12. The CDR3 spells CSKRRTGPENTEAFF. CDR3 nucleotide sequence: TGCAGTAAGAGACGGACAGGGCCAGAGAACACTGAAGCTTTCTTT.

This clonotype was observed at least ten times. The CDR3 sequence: CSAPNPRGINEKLFF. DNA of the CDR3: TGCAGTGCCCCGAACCCCAGGGGGATTAATGAAAAACTGTTTTTT. The chain has TRBV20-1 and TRBJ1-4; TRBD1 matches at 7 bases. This CDR3 spans 15 amino acids. Germline CDR1 DFQATT, CDR2 SNEGSKA (reference sequence). The V gene end was trimmed by 6 bases and the J gene end by 4 bases; junction bases not matched to a gene: 11.

The chain recombines TRBV4-3 with TRBJ2-2, with TRBD2 matching 10 bases. Germline values: CDR1 LGHNA, CDR2 YSLEER. The J segment lost 2 bases and the V segment lost 0 bases, leaving 6 bases of the junction unmatched. The CDR3 consists of 18 residues. CDR3 region: CASSQESLAGTNTGELFF. The DNA for the CDR3 is TGCGCCAGCAGCCAAGAATCACTAGCGGGAACAAACACCGGGGAGCTGTTTTTT.

This clonotype was detected ten times or more. The J gene is TRBJ2-3, the V gene TRBV6-1; D ambiguous. The CDR3 contains 16 residues. Between the trimmed V and J ends, which lost 3 bases and 0 bases, there was a span of 13 bases. Germline V gene lookup returns CDR1 MNHNS and CDR2 SASEGT. CDR3 loop: CASSDLIATSTDTQYF. The CDR3 coding sequence is TGTGCCAGCAGTGACCTGATAGCAACTAGCACAGATACGCAGTATTTT.

This clonotype was recorded at least ten times. The rearrangement uses TRBV7-9 and TRBJ2-7; no clear D gene. From germline, CDR1 is SEHNR and CDR2 FQNEAQ (reference sequence). The length of the CDR3 is 14 residues. V lost 0 bases and J 2 bases, leaving 8 bases between the germline ends. The CDR3 sequence is CASSLAATAYEQYF. The CDR3 DNA is TGTGCCAGCAGCTTAGCGGCCACAGCCTACGAGCAGTACTTC.

This clonotype was picked up one time. The gene calls are TRBV6-5 and TRBJ2-2, with 8 nucleotides matching TRBD2. The V segment lost 2 bases and the J segment 0 bases; nucleotides outside the gene matches: 11. Germline CDR1 reads MNHEY; CDR2 reads SVGAGI. The CDR3 is made up of 19 amino acids. The CDR3 region has the DNA TGTGCCAGCAGTTACCTCGGTCTAGCGGGCCCCGCGAACACCGGGGAGCTGTTTTTT. It translates to CASSYLGLAGPANTGELFF.

This clonotype occurred a few times. The CDR3 region is CASSKTGGNSPLHF. CDR3 bases: TGTGCCAGCAGTAAAACAGGGGGTAATTCACCCCTCCACTTT. J is TRBJ1-6 and V is TRBV7-9; 8 bases are a match to TRBD1. CDR1 is SEHNR and CDR2 is FQNEAQ in the germline V gene (reference sequence). The CDR3 sequence is 14 residues long. The J segment lost 6 bases and the V segment lost 6 bases, leaving 4 bases of the junction unmatched.

This clonotype was counted between two and nine times. This chain links TRBV5-1 with TRBJ1-5; TRBD1 matches at 7 bases. CDR1 is SGHRS and CDR2 is YFSETQ in the germline V gene. This CDR3 contains 15 residues. With 4 bases clipped from V and 7 bases from J, the junction kept 11 bases outside the gene matches. DNA for the CDR3: TGCGCCAGCAGCACCACAGGGGCCGCGGGCCAGCCCCAGCATTTT. Protein sequence: CASSTTGAAGQPQHF.

This sequence joins TRBV4-3 and TRBJ2-3, with 8 bases that match TRBD2. The CDR3 consists of 16 residues. V gave up 0 bases and J gave up 1 base; unmatched junction bases: 3. Germline CDR1 reads LGHNA; CDR2 reads YSLEER. Written as DNA, the CDR3 is TGCGCCAGCAGCCAAGAGCCAGCGGGAGGCACAGATACGCAGTATTTT. Translation: CASSQEPAGGTDTQYF.

This clonotype turned up a few times. CDR3 amino acids: CATSENFYNEQFF. The CDR3 DNA follows: TGTGCCACCAGTGAAAACTTTTACAATGAGCAGTTCTTC. The chain employs TRBV24-1 and TRBJ2-1, with D hard to call. Germline V CDR1 and CDR2: KGHDR, SFDVKD. The CDR3 consists of 13 residues. V lost 4 bases and J 4 bases, leaving 7 bases between the germline ends.

There are a few counts of this clonotype. The chain couples TRBV4-2 to TRBJ1-6; 8 nucleotides agree with TRBD1. The CDR3 has 19 residues. Germline V gene lookup returns CDR1 LGHNA and CDR2 YNFKEQ. After removal of 0 bases from V and 1 base from J, the junction contained 8 bases not matched to a gene. CDR3 sequence reads: CASSQDRGRGRSYNSPLHF. CDR3 bases: TGTGCCAGCAGCCAAGATCGCGGCAGGGGGCGATCCTATAATTCACCCCTCCACTTT.

This clonotype turned up a few times. V and J are TRBV7-6 and TRBJ2-1; D possibly corresponds to TRBD2 (7 bases). The germline V gene encodes CDR1 SGHVS and CDR2 FNYEAQ. The CDR3 sequence is 15 residues long. V lost 1 base and J 9 bases, leaving 16 bases between the germline ends. CDR3 amino acids: CASSLGGGGPGEQFF. The CDR3 DNA is TGTGCCAGCAGCTTAGGGGGAGGGGGTCCGGGTGAGCAGTTCTTC.

This rearrangement joins TRBV7-2 to TRBJ1-4; TRBD1 aligns across 8 bases. The CDR3 consists of 14 residues. V lost 5 bases, J lost 6 bases, and 5 bases stayed unmatched. CDR1 is SGHTA and CDR2 is FQGNSA in the germline V gene. In DNA form, the CDR3 reads TGTGCCAGCAGCCGGGACAGGTTTCATGAAAAACTGTTTTTT. It translates to CASSRDRFHEKLFF.

This clonotype has more than one count but fewer than ten. The chain has TRBV5-4 and TRBJ2-3; TRBD2 matches 12 bases. Germline V CDR1 and CDR2: SGHNT, YYREEE (reference sequence). The CDR3 totals 16 residues. J gave up 4 bases and V 4 bases, and 7 bases lay outside the gene matches. CDR3 nucleotide sequence: TGTGCCAGCAGCCTGAGACTAGCGGGAGAAGCAGATACGCAGTATTTT. This translates into CASSLRLAGEADTQYF.

The gene calls are TRBV7-9 and TRBJ2-5; 9 nucleotides match TRBD2. CDR1 SEHNR and CDR2 FQNEAQ come from the germline V gene (reference sequence). This CDR3 has 16 residues. Trimming at V came to 5 bases and at J to 2 bases, leaving 9 bases not matched to a gene. The CDR3, as DNA: TGTGCCAGCAGCAGAACCGGGACTAGCAAGCAAGAGACCCAGTACTTC. It translates to CASSRTGTSKQETQYF.

There are a few counts of this clonotype. This sequence joins TRBV20-1 and TRBJ2-3; 10 bases map to TRBD2. V was clipped by 3 bases and J by 7 bases; unmatched bases: 7. Germline loops: CDR1 DFQATT, CDR2 SNEGSKA (reference sequence). The CDR3 loop spans 14 amino acids. The CDR3 loop is CSASSSGGGNTQYF. For the CDR3, the DNA is TGCAGTGCTAGCTCGAGCGGGGGGGGTAATACGCAGTATTTT.

This clonotype turned up a few times. This chain uses TRBV4-3 with TRBJ2-3; 7 bases agree with TRBD2. The J segment lost 2 bases and the V segment lost 0 bases, leaving 11 bases of the junction unmatched. Germline-derived CDR1 and CDR2 are LGHNA and YSLEER. CDR3 length equals 18 residues. The chain's CDR3 is CASSQDLVRTRFTDTQYF. The CDR3 DNA follows: TGCGCCAGCAGCCAAGATCTCGTAAGGACTAGATTCACAGATACGCAGTATTTT.

This clonotype has just a few counts. This chain links TRBV20-1 with TRBJ1-2; 8 nucleotides align to TRBD1. This CDR3 is built from 14 residues. Germline V gene sequence: CDR1 DFQATT, CDR2 SNEGSKA (reference sequence). After removal of 6 bases from V and 3 bases from J, the junction contained 9 bases not matched to a gene. The CDR3, as DNA: TGCAGTGCCCCACCGCCGACAGGGGACTATGGCTACACCTTC. It is translated as CSAPPPTGDYGYTF.

The chain has TRBV7-9 and TRBJ2-1; D is unresolved. Germline V gene lookup returns CDR1 SEHNR and CDR2 FQNEAQ (reference sequence). Trimming pared 5 bases from V and 5 bases from J, leaving 22 bases between. The CDR3 has 17 residues. The CDR3 DNA reads TGTGCCAGCAGCCCACCGGTAGACTTCCCCCCCCACAATGAGCAGTTCTTC. This sequence encodes CASSPPVDFPPHNEQFF.

The chain is built from TRBV2 and TRBJ2-7; 7 positions match TRBD2. CDR3 length equals 13 residues. CDR1 is SNHLY and CDR2 is FYNNEI in the germline V gene. J was trimmed by 5 bases and V by 4 bases; bases with no gene match: 5. CDR3 in amino acids: CASSGEGHNEQYF. CDR3 sequence (DNA): TGTGCCAGCAGTGGGGAGGGTCACAACGAGCAGTACTTC.

This clonotype appeared once. An end of the junction does not agree with germline; a read error may underlie this. The chain couples TRBV4-1 to TRBJ2-2; D call uncertain. Germline V gene sequence: CDR1 MGHRA, CDR2 YSYEKL. The CDR3 runs to 15 residues. CDR3 nucleotide sequence: TGCACCAGCAGCCACAGCACCCCGAGCACCGGGGAGCTGTTTTTT. Amino acid sequence: CTSSHSTPSTGELFF.

The table lists this clonotype with many counts. The chain couples TRBV9 to TRBJ1-5, with D perhaps matching TRBD1 (6 bases). The V gene's germline CDR1 is SGDLS and CDR2 YYNGEE. The V end was cut by 3 bases, the J end by 7 bases, with 17 bases between. The CDR3 loop spans 15 amino acids. The CDR3: CASSAAGGAGQPQHF. The CDR3 nucleotides are TGTGCCAGCAGCGCGGCGGGGGGGGCCGGGCAGCCCCAGCATTTT.

This clonotype was seen a handful of times. V and J are TRBV7-9 and TRBJ2-7, with unresolved D. Germline V gives CDR1 SEHNR, CDR2 FQNEAQ (reference sequence). V was trimmed by 6 bases and J by 9 bases, leaving 18 bases between them. This CDR3 comprises 13 residues. The CDR3 sequence: CASSPPRQAWQYF. The DNA of the CDR3 is TGTGCCAGCAGTCCGCCTCGGCAGGCATGGCAGTACTTC. The whole variable domain, filled in from reference TRBV7-9 and TRBJ2-7, reads DTGVSQNPRHKITKRGQNVTFRCDPISEHNRLYWYRQTLGQGPEFLTYFQNEAQLEKSRLLSDRFSAERPKGSFSTLEIQRTEQGDSAMYLCASSPPRQAWQYFGPGTRLTVT.